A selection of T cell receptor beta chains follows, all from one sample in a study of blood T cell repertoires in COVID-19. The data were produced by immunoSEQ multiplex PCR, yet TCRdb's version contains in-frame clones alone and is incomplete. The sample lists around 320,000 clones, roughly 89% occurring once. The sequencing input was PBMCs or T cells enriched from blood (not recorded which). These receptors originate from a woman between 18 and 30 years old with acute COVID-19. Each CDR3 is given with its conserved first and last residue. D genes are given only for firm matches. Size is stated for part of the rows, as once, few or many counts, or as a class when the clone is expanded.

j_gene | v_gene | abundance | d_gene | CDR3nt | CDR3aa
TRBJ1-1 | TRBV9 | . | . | TGTGCCAGCAGCGTAGGGGGAGTCACGAACACTGAAGCTTTCTTT | CASSVGGVTNTEAFF
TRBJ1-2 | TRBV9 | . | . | TGTGCCAGCAGCGTGATAGGGGGTAGTGGCTACACCTTC | CASSVIGGSGYTF
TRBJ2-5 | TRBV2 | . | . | TGTGCCAGCAGTGTCAGCAGGGTGGACCAAGAGACCCAGTACTTC | CASSVSRVDQETQYF
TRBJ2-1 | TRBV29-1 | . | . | TGCAGCGTTGAAAGAACGGACAATGAGCAGTTCTTC | CSVERTDNEQFF
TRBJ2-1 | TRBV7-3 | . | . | TGTGCCAGCAGGGTCAGGGGCCTAGAGGGGGATGAGCAGTTCTTC | CASRVRGLEGDEQFF
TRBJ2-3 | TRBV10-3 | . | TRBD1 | TGTGCCATCAGTGAATCGCAGGGGGCTGGAGATACGCAGTATTTT | CAISESQGAGDTQYF
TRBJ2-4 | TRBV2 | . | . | TGTGCCAGCAGTGTTCCCAACTTC | CASSVPNF
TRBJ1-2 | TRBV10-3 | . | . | TGTGCCATCAGTGAGTCGGCAGGGGAGAATGGCTACACCTTC | CAISESAGENGYTF
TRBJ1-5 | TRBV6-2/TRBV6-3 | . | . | TGTGCCAGCAGCCGCGGACAGTTAAATCAGCCCCAGCATTTT | CASSRGQLNQPQHF
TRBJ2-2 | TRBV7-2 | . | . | TGTGCCAGCAGCTTAGGGCAGGGCGACACCGGGGAGCTGTTTTTT | CASSLGQGDTGELFF
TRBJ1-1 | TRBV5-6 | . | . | TGTGCCAGCAGCGGTATCGGGACTCCAAACACTGAAGCTTTCTTT | CASSGIGTPNTEAFF
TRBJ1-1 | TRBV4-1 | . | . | TGCGCCAGCAGCCATCTGACGGAGCGGGCTGAAGCTTTCTTT | CASSHLTERAEAFF
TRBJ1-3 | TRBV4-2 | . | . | TGTGCCAGCAGCCAATACAGGGTTGGAAACACCATATATTTT | CASSQYRVGNTIYF
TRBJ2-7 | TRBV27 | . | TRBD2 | TGTGCCAGCACCAGAAGACTAGCGGGAGGTTTAGCGTACGAGCAGTACTTC | CASTRRLAGGLAYEQYF
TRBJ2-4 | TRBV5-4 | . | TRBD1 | TGTGCCAGCAGCTTCGGGACAGGGACTGGAAACATTCAGTACTTC | CASSFGTGTGNIQYF
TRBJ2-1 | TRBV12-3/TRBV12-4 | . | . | TGTGCCAGCAGTTATAGTAACGACAATGAGCAGTTCTTC | CASSYSNDNEQFF
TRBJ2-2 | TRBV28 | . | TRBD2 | TGTGCCAGCAGTTTATTGGGGACTAGCGGGAGGTGGGAGCTGTTTTTT | CASSLLGTSGRWELFF
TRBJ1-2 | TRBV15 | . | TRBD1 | TGTGCCACCAGCAGGATAGACAGGGGTGGTGGCTACACCTTC | CATSRIDRGGGYTF
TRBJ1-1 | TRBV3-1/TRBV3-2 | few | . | TGTGCCAGCAGCCAAGAGATTGAACTAACTGAAGCTTTCTTT | CASSQEIELTEAFF
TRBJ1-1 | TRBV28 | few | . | TGTGCCAGCAGTCCCCGGGGGGGAAGCCACACTGAAGCTTTCTTT | CASSPRGGSHTEAFF
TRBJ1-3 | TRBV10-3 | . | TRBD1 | TGTGCCGCCGTTGGGCCAACAGGGGGCTCTGGAAACACCATATATTTT | CAAVGPTGGSGNTIYF
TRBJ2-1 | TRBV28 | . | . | TGTGCCAGCACCAAGGCGGATCTACGTTACAATGAGCAGTTCTTC | CASTKADLRYNEQFF
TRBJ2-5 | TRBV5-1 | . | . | TGCGCCAGCAGCTTCGTTGGCGAGACCCAGTACTTC | CASSFVGETQYF
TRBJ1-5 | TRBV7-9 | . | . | TGTGCCGTCCTTCCAGGGGACAATCAGCCCCAGCATTTT | CAVLPGDNQPQHF
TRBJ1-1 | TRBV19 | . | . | TGTGCCAGTAGTCCCCGCGGCCCAGAAGGTGAAGCTTTCTTT | CASSPRGPEGEAFF
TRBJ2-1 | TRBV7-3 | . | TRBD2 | TGTGCCAGCAGCGTGGGAGGGAGCTCCTACAATGAGCAGTTCTTC | CASSVGGSSYNEQFF
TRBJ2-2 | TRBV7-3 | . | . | TGTGCCAGCTGCGAGAGGAACACCGGGGAGCTGTTTTTT | CASCERNTGELFF
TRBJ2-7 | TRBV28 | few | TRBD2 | TGTGCCAGCAGTGAGGGACTAGCGTATCTTCCCTCCTACGAGCAGTACTTC | CASSEGLAYLPSYEQYF
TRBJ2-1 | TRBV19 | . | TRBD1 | TGTGCCAGTACCACACTTTACCCCCGGGACAGGGGATATAATGAGCAGTTCTTC | CASTTLYPRDRGYNEQFF
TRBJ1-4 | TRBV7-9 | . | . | TGTGCCAGCAGCTCACAAATCCGGGACAAAGAAAAACTGTTTTTT | CASSSQIRDKEKLFF
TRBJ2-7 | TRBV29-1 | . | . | TGCAGCGTTGAGACGGGGGTGTCCTACGAGCAGTACTTC | CSVETGVSYEQYF
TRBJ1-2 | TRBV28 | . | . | TGTGCCAGCAGTTTATGGACAGGATTCTGGGGCTACACCTTC | CASSLWTGFWGYTF
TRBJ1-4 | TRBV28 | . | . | TGTGCCAGCAGTCCCGTGGTGAGGAACGAAAAACTGTTTTTT | CASSPVVRNEKLFF
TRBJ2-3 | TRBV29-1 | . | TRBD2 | TGCAGCGGATGGACTAGCGGGTCTCACACAGATACGCAGTATTTT | CSGWTSGSHTDTQYF
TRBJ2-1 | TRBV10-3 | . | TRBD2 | TGTGCCATCACTTCGGGACTAGCGGGAGTTAATGAGCAGTTCTTC | CAITSGLAGVNEQFF
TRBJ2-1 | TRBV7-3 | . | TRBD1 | TGTGCCAGCAGCCCGGGGACAGCCTACAATGAGCAGTTCTTC | CASSPGTAYNEQFF
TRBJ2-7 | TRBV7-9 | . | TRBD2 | TGTGCCAGCAGGTCGGGGGGGCAGCCGGTCTACGAGCAGTACTTC | CASRSGGQPVYEQYF
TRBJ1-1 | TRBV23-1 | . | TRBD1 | TGCGCCAGCAGTCAGATCCGGGACAGGGAGACTGAAGCTTTCTTT | CASSQIRDRETEAFF
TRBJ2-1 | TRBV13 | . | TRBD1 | TGTGCCAGCAGCTTACATTACCTTCCGGCCCTATCAGGGGGCAATGAGCAGTTCTTC | CASSLHYLPALSGGNEQFF
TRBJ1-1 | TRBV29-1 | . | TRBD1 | TGCAGCGTTGAAATTAGGGGGCGAGGGAACACTGAAGCTTTCTTT | CSVEIRGRGNTEAFF
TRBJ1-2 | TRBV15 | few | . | TGTGCCACCAGCAGAGATTTGGGTGCGGGGGCCGGCTATGGCTACACCTTC | CATSRDLGAGAGYGYTF